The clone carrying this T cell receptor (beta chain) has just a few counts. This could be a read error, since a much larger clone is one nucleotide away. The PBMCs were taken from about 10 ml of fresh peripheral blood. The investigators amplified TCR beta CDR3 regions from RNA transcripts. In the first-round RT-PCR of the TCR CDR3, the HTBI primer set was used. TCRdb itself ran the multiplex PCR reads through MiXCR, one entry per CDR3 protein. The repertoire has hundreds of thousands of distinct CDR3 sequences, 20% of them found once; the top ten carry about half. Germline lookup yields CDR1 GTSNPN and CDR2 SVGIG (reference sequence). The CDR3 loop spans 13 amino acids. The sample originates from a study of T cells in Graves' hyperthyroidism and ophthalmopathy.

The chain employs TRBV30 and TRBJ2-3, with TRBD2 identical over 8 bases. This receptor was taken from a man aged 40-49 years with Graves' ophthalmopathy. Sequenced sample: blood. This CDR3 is CASGGEGTDAQYF. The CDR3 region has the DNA TGTGCCTCGGGGGGGGAAGGCACAGATGCGCAGTATTTT.